Here is one T cell receptor beta chain with its context. The antigen is not known. The CDR3 is made up of 14 amino acids. The V and J ends lost 1 base and 7 bases respectively, with 14 bases between them. Germline V gene sequence: CDR1 SGHTA, CDR2 FQGNSA. The sample comes from a study of T cell responses to AZD1222 COVID-19 vaccine. General study results and limits: Baseline antibody screening turned up just a handful of seropositive AZD1222 recipients.

Second-dose timings of about 4 or about 12 weeks were pooled. Produced via immunoSEQ multiplex PCR; TCRdb's table is partial and in-frame only. The sample holds around 96,000 clones; 85% to 90% are singletons and the top ten take less than 6.5%. The TCR sequence derives from an adult who received the AZD1222 COVID-19 vaccine. The sequencing here drew on peripheral blood, taken 28 days after the second AZD1222 dose. J is TRBJ2-7 and V is TRBV7-2, with D possibly matching TRBD1 (6 bases). In DNA form, the CDR3 reads TGTGCCAGCAGCTTAGATTCTGGGGGCCGAGAGCAGTACTTC. Translated, it gives CASSLDSGGREQYF.